This TCR beta chain was observed in a study of cytomegalovirus exposure and HLA in healthy donors (dated by TCRdb to between 2016 and 2019). About the investigation overall: An earlier analysis of approximately 640 of the donors reported approximately 270 Gb of sequence data and roughly 110 million unique TCR beta sequences from approximately 180 million T cells. The number of typed donors differed by locus: about 620-640 for A, B, C, DRB1 and DQB1; 500 to 550 for DQA1; 606 for DPA1; and roughly 450 for DPB1. In addition to the first cohort of approximately 670 subjects, a separate validation cohort of 100 to 150 different subjects was used. Of the roughly 430 genotyped donors, around 81% fell in the genetic ancestry cluster associated with self-reported Caucasian donors. Among roughly 400 genotyped donors of the cohort, an average of around 220,000 unique TCR beta nucleotide sequences was sequenced per donor, of which about 20% were non-productive. The study aimed to test whether signatures of past pathogen exposure could be identified by cataloging public T cell receptors. Rather than using new phenotypic data, the later analysis identified candidate immune exposures from TCR beta sequences and from how often those sequences occurred across donors. Both class I and class II loci were covered by HLA typing, at four-digit resolution. Around 320 gigabases of sequencing data and approximately 85 million unique TCR sequences were included in an early release covering about 700 HLA-typed donors. Roughly 5 DR-DQ haplotypes were handled as single units for association and clustering, since linkage in the cohort was strong. A later analysis re-examined previously published TCR beta repertoires from several hundred donors and added high-resolution HLA genotyping to investigate patterns of TCR occurrence. An earlier analysis of about 600 of the donors used high-throughput TCR beta sequencing to judge whether each TCR beta V gene segment behaved as functional or pseudogenic. All discovery cohort repertoires had been generated on a single sequencing platform. Donor age, sex, ethnicity and CMV serostatus were compiled together with the repertoire data. Using immunosequencing, the study profiled T cell repertoires from 550 to 750 subjects and related those repertoires to cytomegalovirus serostatus. To predict cytomegalovirus infection status, the study combined high-throughput TCR immunosequencing, statistical association of individual TCRs with disease status, and machine learning. A later genetic analysis used genome-wide SNP genotypes for about three fifths of the 666 donors, treating that subset as a discovery cohort.

CDR1 is given as WNHNN and CDR2 as SYGVQD, both from the germline V gene (reference sequence). The CDR3 has 13 amino acids, counting the end cysteine and phenylalanine. The kept DNA is CDR3 alone, 39 bases in frame from the first base. V is pared back by 6 bases and J by 1 base, with 6 bases lying between the germline termini. Library generation was performed with the immunoSEQ multiplex PCR assay. For the multiplex PCR, a mixture combining 60 forward primers for TCR Vbeta segments and 13 reverse primers for TCR Jbeta segments was used. The CDR3 region of rearranged TCR beta genes was amplified from genomic DNA by a multiplex PCR assay. The amplified TCR beta libraries were sequenced on the Illumina HiSeq System as 87-base-pair reads. As for the original processing: A later analysis tallied about 77 million unique TCR beta chains across the 666 repertoires, and approximately 12 million of those chains were shared by two or more donors. Raw reads were error-corrected and collapsed into unique sequences with a nearest-neighbor algorithm that merged closely related sequences to remove PCR and sequencing errors. To assign V, D and J gene segments, CDR3 sequences were aligned to IMGT reference sequences. For a sequence to be retained, a match of at least six nucleotides was required to both a V gene segment and a J gene segment. Rearrangements were classified as productive when the CDR3 lacked stop codons and remained in frame with V and J, and all other rearrangements were classified as non-productive. Following IMGT convention, CDR3 was defined as the stretch from the second conserved V-encoded cysteine up to the conserved J-encoded phenylalanine. The earlier analysis of more than 450 of the donors excluded sequences that lacked an unambiguous match to a single V gene segment. In an earlier analysis of almost 600 of the donors, a V segment was called functional when productive rearrangements were above 56.7%, and segregating when the standard deviation between donors exceeded 5%. To diagnose cytomegalovirus status from the catalog of TCR beta chain sequences, a statistical classification framework was built. In a later analysis, V and J genes were assigned by comparing TCR nucleotide sequences against IMGT/GENE-DB human TR gene sequences. The TCRdist pipeline was used in a later analysis to assign CDR3 sequences and most-parsimonious VDJ recombination scenarios. A later analysis defined each TCR beta chain by its CDR3 amino acid sequence plus V-gene family, and excluded reads lacking a unique V-gene family. As a way to deal with suspected cross-contamination and a sequencing artifact, a later analysis dropped hundreds of nucleotide sequences that were highly shared and had low generation probability. A later analysis calculated a clonal expansion index for each public chain from normalized within-repertoire ranks of inferred template counts. Generation probabilities in a later analysis came from a VDJ recombination model fitted to out-of-frame rearrangements, and those results were checked against IGoR. Hypergeometric tests were used in a later analysis to score TCR-TCR, TCR-HLA and TCR-CMV co-occurrence, with a repertoire-size bias correction applied to the TCR pairs. A later analysis estimated false discovery rates by permuting HLA or CMV assignments 20 times. In a later analysis, co-occurring TCRs were grouped using DBSCAN, and TCRdist sequence similarity was added for clustering within HLA-allele-positive subsets. Repertoires with fewer than 30,000 or more than 120,000 public chains were left out of co-occurrence clustering, as were a handful of repertoires with anomalous nucleotide sharing. The immuneACCESS repertoire file appears here via TCRdb, limited to in-frame rearrangements. These files lack a portion of the clones; in checked studies, under half of the deficit traces to unresolved V genes, and the cause of the others is not known. V, J and clone size are taken as reported in that table, and D and trimming were inferred from the DNA itself. The sample table lists more than 85,000 clones, approximately 12% of them with a count of one. Of the sample, around 15% falls within the top ten clones.

This clone came up a few times. The antigen this receptor binds is unknown. Per-base quality was not reported, and no clone a single base away is much larger than it. Overall study outcomes, separate from this receptor: Because counts were too low, seventeen rarely observed V segments, including chromosome 9 orphons, were excluded from the earlier analysis of roughly 580 of the donors. A total of roughly 160 TCR beta chains were listed by the study as associated with cytomegalovirus. A later analysis associated 15,000 to 20,000 TCR beta sequences with specific HLA alleles at a false discovery rate of 0.05. Because the 87-base-pair reads could not distinguish some IMGT-functional V segments, including TRBV6-2 and TRBV6-3, those segments were excluded. In an earlier analysis of 500 to 650 of the donors, most TCR beta V segments appeared in productive rearrangements about 90% or about 30% of the time, broadly matching IMGT annotations. Several of the top co-occurrence clusters appeared to be linked to parvovirus B19, influenza, CMV and Epstein-Barr virus, according to a later analysis. In both the original and validation cohorts, the classifier was reported to diagnose cytomegalovirus status with high specificity and sensitivity. A group of highly shared sequence variants was considered likely to be a technical artifact of the sequencing pipeline. A further reported finding was that TCR beta sequences accurately predicted the HLA-A and HLA-B alleles for most subjects in the first cohort. A later analysis found that TCR association rates varied across HLA loci, with DRB1 alleles showing the most associated TCRs and HLA-C alleles the fewest. A few of the identified cytomegalovirus-associated TCR beta chains were confirmed in vitro to be specific for cytomegalovirus antigens. Only TCR beta chains were sequenced in this cohort, and the absence of alpha or paired-chain data limited detectable features. Linkage disequilibrium might explain the correlated functional status among segregating V segments, but an unknown experimental factor could not be excluded. A later analysis found that HLA-associated TCR beta chains were more clonally expanded and had lower generation probabilities than equally common non-associated chains. According to a later analysis, most CMV-associated TCR beta chains appeared to be HLA-restricted, and the HLA associations seemed to be driven largely by CMV exposure. Because HLA typing was unavailable for some donors at each locus, only the typed subset was used in association tests. A later genetic analysis reported fewer N-insertions in productive TCRs among donors in an Asian-associated ancestry cluster than the roughly 670-donor mean. The presence/absence analyses assumed that sequencing depth was roughly uniform across donors, and that assumption may not be true. An association between a missense DCLRE1C variant and V-gene and J-gene trimming of TCR beta chains was found in a later genetic analysis and replicated in an independent cohort. Assigning TCR associations to individual alleles was difficult when HLA alleles, especially DR and DQ, strongly co-occurred. The authors suggested that the approach could potentially be generalized to other disease states and immunological phenotypes. CMV serostatus was the only immune exposure information available for the cohort. Most TCR sequences were seen in very few donors, while some public TCRs were found in many individuals.

In total, roughly 670 healthy bone marrow donors made up the cohort. All cohort members were sampled while nominally healthy, although unrecorded immune exposures were likely present. The donor tested CMV seropositive and was one of the 289 seropositive cohort members. A peripheral blood sample was collected from each donor, and TCR beta sequencing was performed on peripheral blood mononuclear cells. The Qiagen DNeasy Blood Extraction Kit was used to extract genomic DNA from the blood cell samples. The sequence was obtained from a man in his forties in good health and CMV-seropositive. This chain is built from TRBV10-1 and TRBJ2-2; no confident D gene assignment can be made. The specimen sequenced was PBMCs. At the DNA level, the sequence is TGCGCCAGCAGCCCCAGGAACACCGGGGAGCTGTTTTTT. This encodes CASSPRNTGELFF.